This TCR beta chain was profiled in a study of cytomegalovirus exposure and HLA in healthy donors. The CDR3 is 19 residues long. The V and J ends lost 6 bases and 1 base, in that order; junction bases with no gene match: 19. Germline loops: CDR1 ENHRY, CDR2 SYGVKD. Clones were sequenced by immunoSEQ multiplex PCR, and TCRdb holds only the in-frame ones, with some missing. The sample records some 170,000 clones, roughly 86% being singletons. Sequenced sample: PBMCs. The chain uses TRBV10-3 and TRBJ2-3; 7 nucleotides align to TRBD2. This TCR was recovered from a man between 18 and 35 years old in good health and CMV-seropositive. The CDR3 DNA reads as TGTGCCATCAGACCGGACGCAGCGGGACCGACCGGACGCACAGATACGCAGTATTTT. It specifies CAIRPDAAGPTGRTDTQYF.